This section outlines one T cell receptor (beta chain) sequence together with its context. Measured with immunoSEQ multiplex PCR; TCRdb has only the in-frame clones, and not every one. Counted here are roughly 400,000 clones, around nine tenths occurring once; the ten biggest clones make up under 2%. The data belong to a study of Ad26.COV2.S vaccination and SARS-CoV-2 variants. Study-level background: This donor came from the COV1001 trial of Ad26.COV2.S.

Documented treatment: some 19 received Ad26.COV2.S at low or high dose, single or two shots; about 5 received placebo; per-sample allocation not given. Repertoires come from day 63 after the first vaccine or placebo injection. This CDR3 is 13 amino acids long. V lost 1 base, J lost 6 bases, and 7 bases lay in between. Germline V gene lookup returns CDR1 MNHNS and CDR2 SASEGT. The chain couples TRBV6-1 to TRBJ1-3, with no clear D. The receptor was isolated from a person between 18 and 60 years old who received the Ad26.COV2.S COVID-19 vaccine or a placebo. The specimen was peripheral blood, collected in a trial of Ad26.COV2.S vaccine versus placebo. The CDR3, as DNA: TGTGCCAGCAGTGAAGTGCGGACAAACACCATATATTTT. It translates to CASSEVRTNTIYF.